A selection of T cell receptor beta chains follows, all from one sample in a study of cytomegalovirus exposure and HLA in healthy donors. Using immunoSEQ multiplex PCR, the repertoire was profiled, and TCRdb retains in-frame clones only, with some absent. The sample carries about 60,000 clones, almost 97% recorded once. Sample: PBMCs. Every receptor here comes from a woman aged 18-29 years in good health and CMV-seronegative. CDR3s include the opening cysteine and the closing phenylalanine or tryptophan. The D gene is left open where the match is weak. Clone size, where shown, is once, few, many, or a class for clones that have expanded.

TRBJ2-2 | NA | NA | TRBV30 | TGTGCCTGGAGGGCCCGGACACCCGGTTGGCCCGGGGAGCTGTTTTTT | CAWRARTPGWPGELFF
TRBJ2-2 | NA | TRBD1 | TRBV7-2 | TGTGCCAGCAGACTCGGGACAGGGGGGTTCACCGGGGAGCTGTTTTTT | CASRLGTGGFTGELFF
TRBJ2-4 | NA | TRBD1 | TRBV4-3 | TGCGCCAGCAGCCAAGTTTGGGCAGGGGGCCCGAAAAACATTCAGTACTTC | CASSQVWAGGPKNIQYF
TRBJ2-3 | NA | TRBD2 | TRBV28 | TGTGCCAGCGGTCGGCTAGCGGGAGGGGCAGATACGCAGTATTTT | CASGRLAGGADTQYF
TRBJ2-3 | NA | TRBD2 | TRBV27 | TGTGCCAGCAGCCTAGCGGGAGCGCAGTATTTT | CASSLAGAQYF
TRBJ2-1 | NA | TRBD2 | TRBV5-1 | TGCGCCAGCAGCTTGGGACTAGCGGACTTCAATGAGCAGTTCTTC | CASSLGLADFNEQFF
TRBJ1-2 | NA | NA | TRBV5-6 | TGTGCCAGCAGCCTAGACGGCCGCTCCTATGGCTACACCTTC | CASSLDGRSYGYTF
TRBJ1-3 | NA | NA | TRBV19 | TGTGCCAGTAGTATTGGCGGAAACACCATATATTTT | CASSIGGNTIYF
TRBJ2-3 | medium-sized | TRBD2 | TRBV7-2 | TGTGCCAGCAGCTTAGTGGGCGGGGGTGATACGCAGTATTTT | CASSLVGGGDTQYF
TRBJ1-2 | NA | TRBD1 | TRBV6-6 | TGTGCCAGCAAAGGACAGGGGCAGCACTATGGCTACACCTTC | CASKGQGQHYGYTF
TRBJ2-3 | once | NA | TRBV7-5 | TGTGCCAGAAGCTTAGTGCTAGCCTCCCCGCGCACAGATACGCAGTATTTT | CARSLVLASPRTDTQYF
TRBJ2-1 | NA | TRBD2 | TRBV5-6 | TGTGCCAGCAGCTCCGGTGTTGGCCCTAGCGGGAGCTCCTACAATGAGCAGTTCTTC | CASSSGVGPSGSSYNEQFF
TRBJ2-3 | NA | NA | TRBV7-9 | TGTGCCAGCAGCCCGGGTCCACGGACAGATACGCAGTATTTT | CASSPGPRTDTQYF
TRBJ2-1 | NA | TRBD2 | TRBV5-1 | TGCGCCAGCAGCCCCAAAGGTGGCGGGGGGGCGGGGTACAATGAGCAGTTCTTC | CASSPKGGGGAGYNEQFF
TRBJ2-1 | NA | TRBD1 | TRBV28 | TGTGCCAGCAGCCCCCCCGGGACAGGGGTGGATGAGCAGTTCTTC | CASSPPGTGVDEQFF
TRBJ2-1 | NA | TRBD2 | TRBV13 | TGTGCCAGCAGCCCCCGTCCGGGACTAGCGGGAGCGGGGCAGTTCTTC | CASSPRPGLAGAGQFF
TRBJ2-7 | NA | NA | TRBV5-1 | TGCGCCAGCAGCCTGGACAGTCCCAGCTCCTACGAGCAGTACTTC | CASSLDSPSSYEQYF
TRBJ1-5 | NA | NA | TRBV6-5 | TGTGCCAGCAGTTTGGTTGGGCATAGCAATCAGCCCCAGCATTTT | CASSLVGHSNQPQHF
TRBJ2-7 | NA | NA | TRBV4-3 | TGCGCCAGCAGCCCTGCCCGGGACACCTCCTCCTACGAGCAGTACTTC | CASSPARDTSSYEQYF
TRBJ2-7 | NA | NA | TRBV30 | TGTGCCTGGAGCCCCACAGGGCACGAGCAGTACTTC | CAWSPTGHEQYF